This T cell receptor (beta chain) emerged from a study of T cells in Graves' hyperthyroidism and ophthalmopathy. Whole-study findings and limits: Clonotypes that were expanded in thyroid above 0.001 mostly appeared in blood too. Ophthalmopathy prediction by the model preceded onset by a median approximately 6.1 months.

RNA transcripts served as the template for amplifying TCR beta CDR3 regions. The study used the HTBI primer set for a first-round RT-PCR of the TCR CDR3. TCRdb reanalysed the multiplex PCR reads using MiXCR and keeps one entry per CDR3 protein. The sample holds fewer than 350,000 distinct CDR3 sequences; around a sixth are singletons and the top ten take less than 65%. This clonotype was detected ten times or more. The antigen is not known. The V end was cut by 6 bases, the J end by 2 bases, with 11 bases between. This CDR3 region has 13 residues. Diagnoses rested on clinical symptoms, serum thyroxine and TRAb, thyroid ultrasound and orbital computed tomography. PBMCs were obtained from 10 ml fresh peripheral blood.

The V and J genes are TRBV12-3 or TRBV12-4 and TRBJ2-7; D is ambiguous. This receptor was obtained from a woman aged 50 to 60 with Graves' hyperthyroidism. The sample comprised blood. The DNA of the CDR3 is TGTGCCAGCAGCCGGACGGCCACCTACGAGCAGTACTTC. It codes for CASSRTATYEQYF.